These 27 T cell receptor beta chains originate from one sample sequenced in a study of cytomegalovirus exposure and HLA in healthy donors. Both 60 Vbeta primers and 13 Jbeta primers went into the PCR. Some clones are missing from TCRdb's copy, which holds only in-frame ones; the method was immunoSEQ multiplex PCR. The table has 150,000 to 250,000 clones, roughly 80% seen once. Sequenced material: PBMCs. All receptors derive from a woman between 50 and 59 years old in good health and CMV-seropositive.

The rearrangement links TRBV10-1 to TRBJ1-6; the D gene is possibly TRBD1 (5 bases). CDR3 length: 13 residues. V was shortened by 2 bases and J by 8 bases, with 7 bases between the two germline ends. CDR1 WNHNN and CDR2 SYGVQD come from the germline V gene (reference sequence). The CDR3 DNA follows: TGCGCCAGCAGTGAGGGGGGGGATTCACCCCTCCACTTT. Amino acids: CASSEGGDSPLHF.

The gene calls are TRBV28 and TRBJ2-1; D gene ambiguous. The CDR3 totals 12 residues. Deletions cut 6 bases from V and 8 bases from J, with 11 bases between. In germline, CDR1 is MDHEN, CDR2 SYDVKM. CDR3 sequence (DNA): TGTGCCAGCAGACCCCCCGGAGATGAGCAGTTCTTC. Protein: CASRPPGDEQFF.

This CDR3 reads CASSLPGQGAGWSYEQYF. CDR3 nucleotides: TGCGCCAGCAGCCTCCCGGGACAGGGAGCCGGATGGTCCTACGAGCAGTACTTC. The chain has TRBV5-1 and TRBJ2-7, with 9 bases fitting TRBD1. The germline V gene encodes CDR1 SGHRS and CDR2 YFSETQ. J gave up 1 base and V 4 bases, and 15 bases lay outside the gene matches. There are 18 residues in the CDR3.

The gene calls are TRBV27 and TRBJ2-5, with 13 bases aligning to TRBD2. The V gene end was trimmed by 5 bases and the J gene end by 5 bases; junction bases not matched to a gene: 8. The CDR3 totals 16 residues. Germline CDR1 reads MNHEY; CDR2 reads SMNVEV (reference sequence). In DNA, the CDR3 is TGTGCCAGCAGTCCCGGGACTAGCGGGGATGCGGAGACCCAGTACTTC. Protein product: CASSPGTSGDAETQYF.

The CDR3 DNA reads TGTGCCAGTAGTAGTGGCGGGCGGAATCCCTCCGATACGCAGTATTTT. It yields the protein CASSSGGRNPSDTQYF. This rearrangement joins TRBV19 to TRBJ2-3, with a weak D call TRBD2 (5 bases). There are 16 residues in the CDR3. CDR1 and CDR2 from the germline V gene are LNHDA and SQIVND (reference sequence). V lost 4 bases and J 6 bases, leaving 20 bases between the germline ends.

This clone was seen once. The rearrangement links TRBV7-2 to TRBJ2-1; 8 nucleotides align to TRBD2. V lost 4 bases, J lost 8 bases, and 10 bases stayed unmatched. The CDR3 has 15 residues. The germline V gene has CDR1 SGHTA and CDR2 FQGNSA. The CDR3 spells CASSSVAGYGYEQFF. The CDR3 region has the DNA TGTGCCAGCAGCTCGGTAGCGGGGTACGGTTATGAGCAGTTCTTC.

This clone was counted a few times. For the CDR3, the DNA is TGTGCCATCAGTGAACCCCCCCGGGGAAACACTGAAGCTTTCTTT. Protein sequence: CAISEPPRGNTEAFF. The gene calls are TRBV10-3 and TRBJ1-1; no definite D call. The CDR3 runs 15 residues. The ends were cut back, 3 bases at V and 2 bases at J, with 13 bases in the middle. Germline assignment: CDR1 ENHRY and CDR2 SYGVKD.

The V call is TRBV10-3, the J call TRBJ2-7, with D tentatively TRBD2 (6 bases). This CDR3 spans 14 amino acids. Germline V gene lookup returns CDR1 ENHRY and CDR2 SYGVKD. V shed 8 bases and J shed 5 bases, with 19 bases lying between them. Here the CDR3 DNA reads TGTGCCATCGGATTCGGGGGAGGCGCCAACGAGCAGTACTTC. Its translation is CAIGFGGGANEQYF.

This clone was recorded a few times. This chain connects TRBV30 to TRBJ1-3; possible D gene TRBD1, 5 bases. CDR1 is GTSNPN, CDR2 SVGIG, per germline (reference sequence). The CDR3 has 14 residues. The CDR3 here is CARGDSNSGNTIYF. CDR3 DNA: TGTGCTCGAGGGGACTCGAACTCTGGAAACACCATATATTTT.

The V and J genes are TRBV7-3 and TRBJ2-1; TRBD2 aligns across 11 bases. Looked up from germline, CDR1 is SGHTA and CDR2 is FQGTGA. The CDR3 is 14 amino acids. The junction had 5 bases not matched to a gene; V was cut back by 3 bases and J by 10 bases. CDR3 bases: TGTGCCAGCAGCTTTTCTCTAGCGGGAGGCGAGCAGTTCTTC. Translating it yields CASSFSLAGGEQFF.

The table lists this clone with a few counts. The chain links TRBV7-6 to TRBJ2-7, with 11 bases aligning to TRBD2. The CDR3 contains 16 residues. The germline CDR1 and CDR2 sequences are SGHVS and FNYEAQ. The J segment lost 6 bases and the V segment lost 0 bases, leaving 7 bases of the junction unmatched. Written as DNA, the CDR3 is TGTGCCAGCAGCTTAGCGACCGGGACTAGCGGCCGCGAGCAGTACTTC. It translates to CASSLATGTSGREQYF.

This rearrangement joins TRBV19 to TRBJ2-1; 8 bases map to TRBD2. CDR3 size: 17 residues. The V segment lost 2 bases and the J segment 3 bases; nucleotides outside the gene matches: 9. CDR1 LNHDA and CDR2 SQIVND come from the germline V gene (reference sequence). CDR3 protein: CASSIPHAGGYYNEQFF. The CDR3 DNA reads TGTGCCAGTAGTATACCCCATGCGGGGGGCTACTACAATGAGCAGTTCTTC.

The CDR3 DNA follows: TGTGCCATCAGTGAGTCGGTCCCACCGGGACAGGGGGCAAAACGGCCCTGGGAAACGCAGTATTTT. This sequence encodes CAISESVPPGQGAKRPWETQYF. This chain connects TRBV10-3 to TRBJ2-3; 12 nucleotides line up with TRBD1. The CDR3 spans 22 residues. V shed 0 bases, J shed 9 bases, and the junction held 25 bases outside the gene matches. Germline CDR1 is ENHRY and CDR2 is SYGVKD.

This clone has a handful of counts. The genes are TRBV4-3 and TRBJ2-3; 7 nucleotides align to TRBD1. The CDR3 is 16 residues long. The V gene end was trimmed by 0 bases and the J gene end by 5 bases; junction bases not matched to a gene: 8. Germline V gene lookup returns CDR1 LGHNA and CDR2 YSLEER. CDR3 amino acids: CASSQDAGTDRDTQYF. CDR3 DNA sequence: TGCGCCAGCAGCCAAGACGCCGGGACAGATCGAGATACGCAGTATTTT.

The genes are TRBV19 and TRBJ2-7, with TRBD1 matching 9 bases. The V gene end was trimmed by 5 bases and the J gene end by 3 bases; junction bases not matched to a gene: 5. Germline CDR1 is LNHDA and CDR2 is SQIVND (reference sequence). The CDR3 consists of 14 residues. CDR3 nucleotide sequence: TGTGCCAGTAGTGACCGGGACAGGGTCTACGAGCAGTACTTC. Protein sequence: CASSDRDRVYEQYF.

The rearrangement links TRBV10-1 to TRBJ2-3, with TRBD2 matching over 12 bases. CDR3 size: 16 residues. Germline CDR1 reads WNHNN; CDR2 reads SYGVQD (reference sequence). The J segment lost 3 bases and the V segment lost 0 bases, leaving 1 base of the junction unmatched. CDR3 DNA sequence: TGCGCCAGCAGTGAGTCGCTAGCGGGGGGGACAGATACGCAGTATTTT. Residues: CASSESLAGGTDTQYF.

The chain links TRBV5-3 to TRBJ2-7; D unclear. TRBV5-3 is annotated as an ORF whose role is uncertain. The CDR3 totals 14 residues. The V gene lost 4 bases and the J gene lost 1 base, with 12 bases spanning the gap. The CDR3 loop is CARSPGGGSYEQYF. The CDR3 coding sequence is TGTGCCAGAAGCCCTGGTGGCGGATCCTACGAGCAGTACTTC.

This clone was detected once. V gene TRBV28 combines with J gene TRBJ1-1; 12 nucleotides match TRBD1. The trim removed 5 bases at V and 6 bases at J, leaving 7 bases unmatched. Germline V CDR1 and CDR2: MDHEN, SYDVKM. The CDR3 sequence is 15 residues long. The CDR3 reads CASSQGQGAQAEAFF. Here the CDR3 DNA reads TGTGCCAGCAGTCAGGGACAGGGGGCGCAGGCTGAAGCTTTCTTT. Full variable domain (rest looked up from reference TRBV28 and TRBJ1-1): DVKVTQSSRYLVKRTGEKVFLECVQDMDHENMFWYRQDPGLGLRLIYFSYDVKMKEKGDIPEGYSVSREKKERFSLILESASTNQTSMYLCASSQGQGAQAEAFFGQGTRLTVV.

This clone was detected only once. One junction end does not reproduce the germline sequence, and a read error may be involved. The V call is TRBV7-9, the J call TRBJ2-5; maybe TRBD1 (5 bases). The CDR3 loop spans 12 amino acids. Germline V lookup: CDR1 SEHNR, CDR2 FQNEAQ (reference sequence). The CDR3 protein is CSSSPQGKTQYF. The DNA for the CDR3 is TGTTCCAGCAGCCCGCAGGGAAAGACCCAGTACTTC.

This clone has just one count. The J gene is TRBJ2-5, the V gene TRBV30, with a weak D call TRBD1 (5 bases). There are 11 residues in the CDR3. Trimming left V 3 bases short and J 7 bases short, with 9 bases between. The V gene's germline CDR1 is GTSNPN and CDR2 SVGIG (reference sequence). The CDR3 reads CAWRTQGTQYF. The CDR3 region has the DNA TGTGCCTGGAGAACCCAGGGGACCCAGTACTTC.

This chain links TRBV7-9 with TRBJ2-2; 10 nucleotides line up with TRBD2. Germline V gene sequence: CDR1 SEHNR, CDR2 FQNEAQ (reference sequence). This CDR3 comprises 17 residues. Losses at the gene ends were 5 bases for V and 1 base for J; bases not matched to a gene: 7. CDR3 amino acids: CASSGVAGGENTGELFF. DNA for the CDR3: TGTGCCAGCAGCGGGGTAGCGGGAGGCGAGAACACCGGGGAGCTGTTTTTT.

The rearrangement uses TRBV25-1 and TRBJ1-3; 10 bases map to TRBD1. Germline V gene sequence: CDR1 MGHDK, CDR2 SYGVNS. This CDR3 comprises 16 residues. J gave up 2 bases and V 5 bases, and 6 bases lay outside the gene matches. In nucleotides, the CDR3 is TGTGCCAGCAGTAACTTGGGACAGGGGACTGGAAACACCATATATTTT. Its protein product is CASSNLGQGTGNTIYF.

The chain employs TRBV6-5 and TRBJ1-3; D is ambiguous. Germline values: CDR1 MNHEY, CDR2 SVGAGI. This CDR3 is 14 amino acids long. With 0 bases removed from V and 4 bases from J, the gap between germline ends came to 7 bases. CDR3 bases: TGTGCCAGCAGTTACTCGCGGGGAGGAAACACCATATATTTT. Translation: CASSYSRGGNTIYF.

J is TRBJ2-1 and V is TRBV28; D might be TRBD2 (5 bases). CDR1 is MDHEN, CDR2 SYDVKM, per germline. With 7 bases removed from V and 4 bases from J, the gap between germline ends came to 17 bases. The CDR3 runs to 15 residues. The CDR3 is CASTIPSGAYNEQFF. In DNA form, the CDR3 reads TGTGCCAGCACCATTCCCAGCGGAGCATACAATGAGCAGTTCTTC.

CDR3 nucleotide sequence: TGTGCCAGCAGCTTAGGTAGGGGTGGAAAAGAGACCCAGTACTTC. This translates into CASSLGRGGKETQYF. This chain uses TRBV11-2 with TRBJ2-5, with a possible D match to TRBD1 (5 bases). Trimming took 1 base from V and 3 from J, leaving 12 bases between them. Germline assignment: CDR1 SGHAT and CDR2 FQNNGV. There are 15 residues in the CDR3.

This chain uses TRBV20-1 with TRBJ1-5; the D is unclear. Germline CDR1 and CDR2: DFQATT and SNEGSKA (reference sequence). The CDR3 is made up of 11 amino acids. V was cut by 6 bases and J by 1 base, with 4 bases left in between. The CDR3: CSAASNQPQHF. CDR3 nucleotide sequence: TGCAGTGCGGCAAGCAATCAGCCCCAGCATTTT.

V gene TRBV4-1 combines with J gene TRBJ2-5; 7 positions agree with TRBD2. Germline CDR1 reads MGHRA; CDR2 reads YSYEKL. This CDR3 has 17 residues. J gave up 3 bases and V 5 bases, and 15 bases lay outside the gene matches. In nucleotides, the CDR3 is TGCGCCAGCAGCTCCCCCCAAGCGGGGCGAGGGGAAGAGACCCAGTACTTC. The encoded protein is CASSSPQAGRGEETQYF.